This T cell receptor beta chain appears in the sequencing data of a study of cytotoxic CD8 clonotypes in ibrutinib-treated CLL. The wider study: Mean values per sample were a few hundred thousand productive templates and about 94,000 productive rearrangements.

Sequencing used immunoSEQ multiplex PCR; TCRdb keeps in-frame clones, though not all of them. The data contain over 200,000 clones, around 75% of them singletons. With cryopreserved PBMCs as the source, 2 to 2.5 micrograms of genomic DNA went to TCR beta libraries. V lost 0 bases and J lost 4; bases outside the gene matches: 5. The CDR3 has 16 amino acids. From germline, CDR1 is KGHSH and CDR2 LQKENI. Study observations and caveats: Clonality went up at the time of ibrutinib response, stayed stable in sustained remission, and later dropped back toward its baseline level at progression.

In the case of this clone: The antigen is not known.

Sequencing used PBMCs, obtained after 12 months of ibrutinib treatment. The clonotype was recovered from a human donor with chronic lymphocytic leukemia. The chain is built from TRBV18 and TRBJ2-1, with 8 nucleotides matching TRBD2. In DNA, the CDR3 is TGTGCCAGCTCACCACCGTTGGCGGGGGGTTACAATGAGCAGTTCTTC. The encoded protein is CASSPPLAGGYNEQFF.